This passage covers 7 T cell receptor beta chains from one sample sequenced in a study of blood T cell repertoires in COVID-19. The data were produced by immunoSEQ multiplex PCR, yet TCRdb's version contains in-frame clones alone and is incomplete. The sample consists of under 95,000 clones, 85% of them appearing once. The specimen sequenced was peripheral blood. The receptors were gathered from a man between 50 and 59 years old with COVID-19, enrolled during active disease.

This chain uses TRBV6-5 with TRBJ1-2; 10 bases are a match to TRBD1. The CDR3 loop spans 13 amino acids. The V gene's germline CDR1 is MNHEY and CDR2 SVGAGI. With 6 bases clipped from V and 4 bases from J, the junction kept 2 bases outside the gene matches. In DNA form, the CDR3 reads TGTGCCAGCAGGAGGGACAGGGGCTATGGCTACACCTTC. Residues: CASRRDRGYGYTF.

DNA for the CDR3: TGTGCCAGCACCCAGGACAGGTTCGGAAACACCATATATTTT. Protein product: CASTQDRFGNTIYF. The J gene is TRBJ1-3, the V gene TRBV2; 7 bases agree with TRBD1. V shed 7 bases and J 4 bases; nucleotides not matched to a gene: 7. Germline CDR1 reads SNHLY; CDR2 reads FYNNEI. The CDR3 is made up of 14 amino acids.

The genes are TRBV24-1 and TRBJ1-2, with D unclear. V gave up 4 bases and J gave up 0 bases, with 5 bases separating them. Germline V gene sequence: CDR1 KGHDR, CDR2 SFDVKD. This CDR3 has 13 amino acids. The DNA for the CDR3 is TGTGCCACCAGTGACAGGACTAACTATGGCTACACCTTC. It is translated as CATSDRTNYGYTF.

This rearrangement joins TRBV28 to TRBJ2-5, with 8 positions matching TRBD1. The CDR3 totals 18 residues. The V gene's germline CDR1 is MDHEN and CDR2 SYDVKM. The V gene end was trimmed by 7 bases and the J gene end by 5 bases; junction bases not matched to a gene: 21. CDR3 residues: CASTPQWTRTGSGETQYF. CDR3 bases: TGTGCCAGCACCCCCCAATGGACCCGGACAGGGTCAGGGGAGACCCAGTACTTC.

V and J are TRBV2 and TRBJ1-5, with D possibly TRBD1 on 5 matching bases. The V gene's germline CDR1 is SNHLY and CDR2 FYNNEI. The CDR3 contains 13 residues. V lost 7 bases and J 9 bases, leaving 16 bases between the germline ends. The CDR3: CASTQAVKGPQHF. CDR3 nucleotides: TGTGCCAGCACACAGGCCGTCAAGGGGCCCCAGCATTTT. Full variable domain (remainder filled in from reference TRBV2 and TRBJ1-5): EPEVTQTPSHQVTQMGQEVILRCVPISNHLYFYWYRQILGQKVEFLVSFYNNEISEKSEIFDDQFSVERPDGSNFTLKIRSTKLEDSAMYFCASTQAVKGPQHFGDGTRLSIL.

This clone was counted once. The rearrangement uses TRBV4-3 and TRBJ2-3; the D gene is possibly TRBD2 (6 bases). Trimming left V 5 bases short and J 7 bases short, with 10 bases between. The CDR3 covers 12 residues. Germline assignment: CDR1 LGHNA and CDR2 YSLEER. CDR3 sequence reads: CASSGRGNTQYF. In DNA form, the CDR3 reads TGCGCCAGCAGCGGGCGGGGAAATACGCAGTATTTT.

V is TRBV5-6 and J is TRBJ1-1, with 10 bases fitting TRBD1. Germline V gene lookup returns CDR1 SGHDT and CDR2 YYEEEE. The CDR3 sequence is 14 residues long. The V gene end was trimmed by 0 bases and the J gene end by 7 bases; junction bases not matched to a gene: 3. The chain's CDR3 is CASSLGDRGSEAFF. In DNA form, the CDR3 reads TGTGCCAGCAGCTTGGGGGACAGGGGCAGTGAAGCTTTCTTT.